Listed below are T cell receptor beta chains from one sample, sequenced in a study of long-term antiretroviral therapy in people with HIV. Method: immunoSEQ multiplex PCR; TCRdb's copy keeps in-frame clones and lacks some. The table has 15,000 to 20,000 clones, roughly 80% seen once; the top ten hold roughly 18%. Source: unsorted PBMCs, taken 0.6 years after starting antiretroviral therapy. Source of these receptors: a woman aged 18-29 years with HIV. The conserved cysteine and the conserved F or W are not part of the CDR3 here.

TRBV19	TRBJ2-7	ASSGTPNMREQY
TRBV7-2	TRBJ2-7	ASSFVGDPGLEQY
TRBV29-1	TRBJ2-1	SVVLAGEQF
TRBV19	TRBJ1-2	ASRSRGVDYGYT
TRBV9	TRBJ2-3	ASSVVGSNTQY
TRBV4-2	TRBJ2-2	ASSLLVNTGELF
TRBV7-9	TRBJ1-1	ASSRNQWARTEAF
TRBV6-5	TRBJ2-6	ASRDHSGANVQT
TRBV9	TRBJ2-3	ASSESGGFPTDTQY
TRBV6-1	TRBJ2-3	ASSERRLAGGTDTQY
TRBV5-1	TRBJ2-3	ASSLAAGPAPTDTQY
TRBV7-6	TRBJ2-5	ASSLEGGHLLSETQY
TRBV13	TRBJ2-5	ASSLGASEETQY
TRBV27	TRBJ2-7	ASSLSLAGPGYEQY
TRBV7-9	TRBJ1-1	ASSFTANTEAF
TRBV7-9	TRBJ1-2	ASSSAPGTVEGYT
TRBV7-9	TRBJ2-3	ASSPRLAGALTDTQY
TRBV7-3	TRBJ1-2	ASSSQGQGGYGYT
TRBV10-2	TRBJ2-1	ASSFTGYNEQF
TRBV29-1	TRBJ2-1	SVEKADGSSYNEQF
TRBV7-9	TRBJ2-1	ASSLWVAGVNNEQF
TRBV7-9	TRBJ2-5	ASSLGITGEETQY
TRBV7-2	TRBJ2-2	ASSLGLVAGDTGELF